Each of the 29 T cell receptor beta chains below was sequenced from the same sample in a study of T cells in women clearing cervical HPV infection. Repertoires were generated with immunoSEQ multiplex PCR, while TCRdb's copy carries only in-frame clones and drops some. The listing contains about 40,000 clones. The sequenced sample was blood buffy coat. The receptor set was obtained from a woman between 18 and 75 years old with a cervical HPV16 infection that either progressed to CIN3+ or cleared (not recorded which).

Points on this clone: The CDR3 extends 3 residues past the end of the read, so its final part is completed from the germline J gene. This sequence joins TRBV10-3 and TRBJ2-7; D remains unclear. CDR3 length equals 13 residues. Looked up from germline, CDR1 is ENHRY and CDR2 is SYGVKD. V dropped 7 bases and J dropped 2 bases, with 12 bases sitting between them. The CDR3 reads CAIMGRTPYEQYF. Incomplete CDR3 DNA: TGTGCCATCATGGGCAGAACCCCCTACGAG.

Worth noting for this clone: The CDR3 is cut off 3 residues early in the read; its end comes from the germline J gene. The chain links TRBV19 to TRBJ1-2; D may be TRBD1 (6 bases). Germline CDR1 and CDR2: LNHDA and SQIVND (reference sequence). The CDR3 extends over 15 amino acids. The sequenced CDR3 bases are TGTGCCAGTAGCCCAGGGACCTGGAGGACAGATACC. Protein: CASSPGTWRTDT. The complete CDR3 protein is CASSPGTWRTDTYTF.

Details on this clone: The read stops 3 residues short of the end of the CDR3; the missing end is completed from the germline J gene. The gene calls are TRBV29-1 and TRBJ2-3; 7 bases line up with TRBD2. Germline V gene lookup returns CDR1 SQVTM and CDR2 ANQGSEA. The CDR3 loop spans 13 amino acids. The V and J ends lost 3 bases and 4 bases, in that order; junction bases with no gene match: 4. CDR3 DNA (partial): TGCAGCGTTGATGCTAGCGGACCAGATACG. Encoded protein: CSVDASGPDT. The whole CDR3 sequence reads CSVDASGPDTQYF.

For this clone: With the read ending 3 residues before the CDR3 end, the germline J gene is used to fill in that end. The chain is built from TRBV28 and TRBJ2-1; 8 nucleotides match TRBD2. Germline-derived CDR1 and CDR2 are MDHEN and SYDVKM. The CDR3 length is 15 residues. V lost 6 bases and J lost 6; bases outside the gene matches: 10. Here the CDR3 reads CASSITSGGGNEQFF. The CDR3 bases that were read are TGTGCCAGCAGCATCACTAGCGGAGGGGGCAATGAG.

In regard to this clone: The read gets to within 3 residues of the CDR3 end, and the germline J gene fills in the rest. The gene calls are TRBV30 and TRBJ1-2; D ambiguous. CDR1 and CDR2 from the germline V gene are GTSNPN and SVGIG (reference sequence). CDR3 length: 14 residues. The CDR3 reads CAWSAGLAGYDYTF. CDR3 DNA (partial): TGTGCCTGGAGTGCCGGACTAGCGGGCTACGAC.

Concerning this clone itself: The read ends 3 residues before the CDR3 terminus; that terminus is restored from the germline J gene. The rearrangement joins TRBV5-6 to TRBJ2-7; D ambiguous. Per germline, CDR1 SGHDT and CDR2 YYEEEE. V was clipped by 0 bases and J by 0 bases, with 7 bases between them. This CDR3 region has 14 residues. The CDR3 bases that were read are TGTGCCAGCAGCTTGGGGGCGATCTCCTACGAG. Translating gives CASSLGAISYE. The CDR3, in full, reads CASSLGAISYEQYF.

Regarding this clone: The CDR3 end is not reached by the read, which stops 3 residues before it; the germline J gene fills it in. The V call is TRBV5-8, the J call TRBJ2-7; D gene uncertain. Germline V CDR1 and CDR2: SGHTS, YDEGEE. Trimming left V 4 bases short and J 5 bases short, with 13 bases between. The length of the CDR3 is 13 residues. The CDR3 bases that were read are TGTGCCAGCAGCCATTGGCCGCGGAACGAG. Translated: CASSHWPRNE. The complete CDR3 sequence is CASSHWPRNEQYF.

In the case of this clone: The read falls 3 residues short of the CDR3 end, and the missing part is taken from the germline J gene. The chain couples TRBV7-9 to TRBJ2-3; 9 nucleotides agree with TRBD1. Germline values: CDR1 SEHNR, CDR2 FQNEAQ (reference sequence). This CDR3 spans 14 amino acids. The CDR3 is CASSLERQGETQYF. CDR3 DNA (partial): TGTGCCAGCAGCTTAGAGCGACAGGGGGAGACG.

On this clone itself: The DNA ends 3 residues before the CDR3 does, and the rest of the CDR3 is filled in from the germline J gene. This rearrangement joins TRBV7-6 to TRBJ1-1; D uncertain. V was trimmed by 0 bases and J by 5 bases, leaving 13 bases between them. Germline V gene sequence: CDR1 SGHVS, CDR2 FNYEAQ. This CDR3 has 15 amino acids. CDR3 in amino acids: CASSLAKGRGTEAFF. The CDR3 DNA, read in part, is TGTGCCAGCAGCTTAGCGAAGGGTAGAGGGACTGAA.

Points on this clone: The read ends 3 residues before the CDR3 terminus; that terminus is restored from the germline J gene. V usage is TRBV20-1 and J usage is TRBJ2-2; 11 positions match TRBD2. CDR1 and CDR2 (germline): DFQATT, SNEGSKA (reference sequence). CDR3 length equals 16 residues. V gave up 0 bases and J gave up 6 bases; unmatched junction bases: 6. CDR3 region: CSARDPTSGSSGELFF. Partial CDR3 DNA: TGCAGTGCTAGAGATCCCACTAGCGGGAGTTCCGGGGAG.

Regarding this clone: The read ends 3 residues early relative to the CDR3; the germline J gene fills the gap. V usage is TRBV20-1 and J usage is TRBJ2-4; possible D gene TRBD2, 6 bases. CDR1 and CDR2 from the germline V gene are DFQATT and SNEGSKA (reference sequence). CDR3 length: 15 residues. The part of the CDR3 DNA that was read is TGCAGTGCTAGGGGTCTAGCGAACAATCAAGAGACT. This sequence encodes CSARGLANNQET. The whole CDR3 sequence is CSARGLANNQETQYF.

Concerning this clone: Read data end 3 residues before the CDR3 end; the end is taken from the germline J gene. The V gene is TRBV5-1, the J gene TRBJ2-2, with D hard to call. CDR1 and CDR2 (germline): SGHRS, YFSETQ. The CDR3 loop spans 15 amino acids. Trimming removed 0 bases from V and 1 base from J, with 7 bases in between. CDR3 sequence reads: CASSLGLKNTGELFF. The CDR3 DNA, read in part, is TGCGCCAGCAGCTTGGGACTTAAGAACACCGGGGAG. Full variable domain (rest looked up from reference TRBV5-1 and TRBJ2-2): KAGVTQTPRYLIKTRGQQVTLSCSPISGHRSVSWYQQTPGQGLQFLFEYFSETQRNKGNFPGRFSGRQFSNSRSEMNVSTLELGDSALYLCASSLGLKNTGELFFGEGSRLTVL.

About this clone: The read terminates 3 residues ahead of where the CDR3 ends, so the germline J gene completes it. The rearrangement joins TRBV30 to TRBJ1-5; TRBD1 agrees at 10 bases. V lost 4 bases and J lost 2; bases outside the gene matches: 2. The CDR3 covers 14 residues. Germline CDR1 and CDR2: GTSNPN and SVGIG (reference sequence). CDR3 residues: CAWTGQGGNQPQHF. The CDR3 bases that were read are TGTGCCTGGACCGGACAGGGGGGCAATCAGCCC.

Note on this clone: The CDR3 end falls 3 residues outside the read, so it is completed with the germline J gene. The gene calls are TRBV18 and TRBJ2-1; D call uncertain. The CDR3 runs to 13 residues. V lost 2 bases, J lost 5 bases, and 7 bases lay in between. CDR1 and CDR2 (germline): KGHSH, LQKENI. Incomplete CDR3 DNA: TGTGCCAGCTCACCAAACCTAGACAATGAG. Its translation: CASSPNLDNE. The entire CDR3 reads CASSPNLDNEQFF.

Regarding this clone: The CDR3 goes on 3 residues after the read ends, and that part is filled in from the germline J gene. This chain joins TRBV6-2 or TRBV6-3 and TRBJ1-5, with 7 bases fitting TRBD1. The CDR3 totals 14 residues. Germline V gives CDR1 MNHEY, CDR2 SVGEGT. The sequenced part of the CDR3 DNA is TGTGCCAGCAGAACCGGGACAGCTATCAATCCC. Its translation is CASRTGTAINP. The whole CDR3 protein reads CASRTGTAINPQHF.

As for this clone: The read finishes 3 residues shy of the CDR3 end, and the germline J gene is used to complete it. The chain carries TRBV7-6 and TRBJ2-1; 13 nucleotides align to TRBD2. V was clipped by 6 bases and J by 9 bases; unmatched bases: 5. The CDR3 has 14 residues. The germline gives CDR1 SGHVS, CDR2 FNYEAQ. The CDR3 sequence: CASSSGLAGTEQFF. CDR3 DNA (partial): TGTGCCAGCAGTTCGGGACTAGCGGGAACTGAG. Supplemented by reference TRBV7-6 and TRBJ2-1, the full variable domain reads GAGVSQSPRYKVTKRGQDVALRCDPISGHVSLYWYRQALGQGPEFLTYFNYEAQQDKSGLPNDRFSAERPEGSISTLTIQRTEQRDSAMYRCASSSGLAGTEQFFGPGTRLTVL.

With regard to this clone: The DNA ends 3 residues before the CDR3 does, and the rest of the CDR3 is filled in from the germline J gene. The V and J genes are TRBV30 and TRBJ2-2, with a tentative D call TRBD2 (8 bases). CDR1 and CDR2 from the germline V gene are GTSNPN and SVGIG (reference sequence). Trimming removed 8 bases at V and 5 bases at J, with 21 bases between. The CDR3 is 15 amino acids. CDR3 residues: CAQPRGLAGTGELFF. CDR3 bases read: TGTGCCCAACCAAGGGGGCTAGCGGGTACCGGGGAG.

On this clone itself: With the read ending 3 residues before the CDR3 end, the germline J gene is used to fill in that end. The chain joins TRBV11-1 to TRBJ2-5; 8 positions agree with TRBD2. CDR1 is SGHAT and CDR2 is FQDESV in the germline V gene (reference sequence). The ends lost 5 bases at V and 0 bases at J; junction bases unmatched: 2. The CDR3 spans 14 residues. Partial CDR3 DNA: TGTGCCAGCAGCCGGGGGGGGTACCAAGAGACC. This translates into CASSRGGYQET. The entire CDR3 reads CASSRGGYQETQYF.

A word on this clone: The CDR3 end falls 3 residues outside the read, so it is completed with the germline J gene. The J gene is TRBJ2-5, the V gene TRBV20-1; possible D gene TRBD1, 5 bases. The CDR3 has 13 residues. V lost 7 bases, J lost 5 bases, and 17 bases lay in between. The germline gives CDR1 DFQATT, CDR2 SNEGSKA (reference sequence). The DNA read from the CDR3 is TGCAGTGTTAGGGGCTCACGGTGGGAGACC. Its translation is CSVRGSRWET. The whole CDR3 protein is CSVRGSRWETQYF.

As to this clone: Sequencing ends 3 residues short of the CDR3 end; the germline J gene provides the rest. The chain is built from TRBV5-1 and TRBJ2-3, with TRBD2 matching over 10 bases. Germline lookup yields CDR1 SGHRS and CDR2 YFSETQ. This CDR3 spans 15 amino acids. J lost 6 bases, V lost 4 bases, and 8 bases had no gene match. This CDR3 is CASSTLAGGGDTQYF. The part of the CDR3 DNA that was read is TGCGCCAGCAGCACCTTAGCGGGAGGCGGGGATACG.

About this clone itself: The CDR3 extends 3 residues past the end of the read, so its final part is completed from the germline J gene. J is TRBJ1-2 and V is TRBV19; 7 bases fit TRBD1. The germline V gene encodes CDR1 LNHDA and CDR2 SQIVND (reference sequence). The CDR3 is 14 amino acids. The CDR3 reads CASSIGTGVWGYTF. The sequenced CDR3 bases are TGTGCCAGTAGTATAGGGACAGGAGTATGGGGC.

The covered CDR3 bases are TGTGCCAGCAGCTTAGGAGCGGGTTACACAGATACG. Encoded protein: CASSLGAGYTDT. From start to end, the CDR3 is CASSLGAGYTDTQYF. This sequence joins TRBV7-3 and TRBJ2-3, with a possible D match to TRBD2 (6 bases). The CDR3 is cut off 3 residues early in the read; its end comes from the germline J gene. Germline loops: CDR1 SGHTA, CDR2 FQGTGA. V was pared by 2 bases and J by 2 bases, with 11 bases between. CDR3 length: 15 residues.

For this clone: From the germline J gene comes the end of the CDR3, since the read stops 3 residues before it. The V gene is TRBV5-1, the J gene TRBJ2-3; TRBD2 agrees at 10 bases. After removal of 4 bases from V and 1 base from J, the junction contained 3 bases not matched to a gene. The CDR3 is 15 residues long. Germline values: CDR1 SGHRS, CDR2 YFSETQ. CDR3 bases read: TGCGCCAGCAGCCCGGGGACTAGCGGCACAGATACG. As protein: CASSPGTSGTDT. The entire CDR3 sequence reads CASSPGTSGTDTQYF.

Remarks on this clone: An end of the junction does not agree with germline; a read error may underlie this. The read finishes 3 residues shy of the CDR3 end, and the germline J gene is used to complete it. This chain connects TRBV14 to TRBJ2-7; 9 bases are shared with TRBD1. CDR3 length equals 15 residues. Per germline, CDR1 SGHDN and CDR2 FVKESK. The CDR3: CATSHRDRESYEQYF. CDR3 bases read: TGTGCCACCAGCCACCGGGACAGGGAGTCCTACGAG. Combining the CDR3 with reference TRBV14 and TRBJ2-7 gives the whole variable domain EAGVTQFPSHSVIEKGQTVTLRCDPISGHDNLYWYRRVMGKEIKFLLHFVKESKQDESGMPNNRFLAERTGGTYSTLKVQPAELEDSGVYFCATSHRDRESYEQYFGPGTRLTVT.

Note on this clone: The sequence runs out 3 residues before the end of the CDR3; the remainder is reconstructed from the germline J gene. The chain carries TRBV2 and TRBJ2-1; 8 bases map to TRBD2. The CDR3 consists of 14 residues. Germline V CDR1 and CDR2: SNHLY, FYNNEI. J lost 9 bases, V lost 3 bases, and 7 bases had no gene match. The CDR3 sequence is CASSEASGSGEQFF. Partial CDR3 DNA: TGTGCCAGCAGTGAGGCCAGCGGGAGTGGTGAG.

Worth noting for this clone: The CDR3 goes on 3 residues after the read ends, and that part is filled in from the germline J gene. The rearrangement uses TRBV28 and TRBJ2-5; 10 nucleotides match TRBD2. V dropped 10 bases and J dropped 1; count of bases not matched to a gene: 9. This CDR3 has 15 residues. Germline CDR1 reads MDHEN; CDR2 reads SYDVKM. CDR3 bases read: TGTGCCATCCAGCGGACTAGCGGTATCCAAGAGACC. Translating gives CAIQRTSGIQET. The whole CDR3 is CAIQRTSGIQETQYF.

About this clone: The read terminates 3 residues before the CDR3 end, so the remaining end is supplied by the germline J gene. This chain links TRBV19 with TRBJ1-1; TRBD1 aligns across 10 bases. After removal of 10 bases from V and 1 base from J, the junction contained 18 bases not matched to a gene. Germline CDR1 reads LNHDA; CDR2 reads SQIVND (reference sequence). This CDR3 comprises 18 residues. Partial CDR3 DNA: TGTGCCAAAAGCGGCCCCCGGGACAGGGGTTTTAGGAACACTGAA. Translation gives CAKSGPRDRGFRNTE. The whole CDR3 protein reads CAKSGPRDRGFRNTEAFF.

Points on this clone: The read stops 3 residues short of the end of the CDR3; the missing end is completed from the germline J gene. The chain couples TRBV6-1 to TRBJ2-7; D gene unclear. The germline CDR1 and CDR2 sequences are MNHNS and SASEGT. V was pared by 0 bases and J by 3 bases, with 9 bases between. The CDR3 runs to 14 residues. CDR3 sequence reads: CASSEAGGFYEQYF. CDR3 DNA, as far as it was read: TGTGCCAGCAGTGAAGCAGGCGGATTCTACGAG.

As regards this clone: The CDR3 end falls 3 residues outside the read, so it is completed with the germline J gene. The rearrangement links TRBV12-3 or TRBV12-4 to TRBJ2-1; TRBD1 aligns across 8 bases. The CDR3 covers 14 residues. V trimming: 2 bases; J trimming: 7 bases; junction bases outside the gene matches: 4. CDR3 bases read: TGTGCCAGCAGTTTACAGGGGGCGAGGAATGAG. Protein sequence: CASSLQGARNE. The complete CDR3 sequence is CASSLQGARNEQFF.